This passage covers 30 T cell receptor beta chains from one sample sequenced in a study of CD8 T cells in Susac syndrome. About 0.5 to 1 ug RNA was reverse transcribed with random hexamers. A single record per CDR3 protein comes from TCRdb applying MiXCR to the immunoSEQ multiplex PCR reads. The sample has 150,000 to 200,000 distinct CDR3 sequences; around 93% are singletons. The sequencing input was CD4+ T cells from PBMCs. These receptors were obtained from a human donor in good health.

The rearrangement links TRBV7-3 to TRBJ1-5; D is uncertain. The germline V gene encodes CDR1 SGHTA and CDR2 FQGTGA. The CDR3 totals 12 residues. V was cut by 5 bases and J by 3 bases, with 5 bases left in between. CDR3 DNA: TGTGCCAGCAGCATAAACAATCAGCCCCAGCATTTT. The encoded protein is CASSINNQPQHF. Looking up the rest from reference TRBV7-3 and TRBJ1-5 gives the full variable domain: GAGVSQTPSNKVTEKGKYVELRCDPISGHTALYWYRQSLGQGPEFLIYFQGTGAADDSGLPNDRFFAVRPEGSVSTLKIQRTERGDSAVYLCASSINNQPQHFGDGTRLSIL.

The rearrangement joins TRBV3-1 to TRBJ2-7; unclear D gene. V gave up 4 bases and J gave up 5 bases, with 18 bases separating them. The CDR3 sequence is 15 residues long. CDR1 LGHDT and CDR2 YNNKEL come from the germline V gene (reference sequence). Here the CDR3 reads CASSLGPQSRNEQYF. The DNA for the CDR3 is TGTGCCAGCAGCCTCGGGCCTCAGAGTAGGAACGAGCAGTACTTC.

The chain couples TRBV29-1 to TRBJ2-3; D may match TRBD1 or TRBD2 (5 bases each). Germline assignment: CDR1 SQVTM and CDR2 ANQGSEA. The CDR3 spans 15 residues. Trimming stripped 3 bases from V and 1 base from J, with 14 bases between. This CDR3 is CSVDSGPGGTDTQYF. For the CDR3, the DNA is TGCAGCGTTGATTCAGGGCCCGGGGGCACAGATACGCAGTATTTT.

The chain uses TRBV6-6 and TRBJ1-2, with D perhaps TRBD1 (6 bases). The ends were cut back, 0 bases at V and 7 bases at J, with 12 bases in the middle. The CDR3 is made up of 14 amino acids. Germline loops: CDR1 MNHNY, CDR2 SVGAGI (reference sequence). CDR3 nucleotide sequence: TGTGCCAGCAGTTACTCAGGGGGGTCATTTGGCTACACCTTC. It is translated as CASSYSGGSFGYTF.

V usage is TRBV10-3 and J usage is TRBJ1-2; TRBD1 is a possible D gene (5 bases). Between the trimmed V and J ends, which lost 2 bases and 8 bases, there was a span of 15 bases. CDR1 and CDR2 from the germline V gene are ENHRY and SYGVKD. The CDR3 is made up of 14 amino acids. CDR3 nucleotide sequence: TGTGCCATCAGTGAGAGCGTCGGGGGAATCGGCTACACCTTC. Its translation: CAISESVGGIGYTF.

This rearrangement joins TRBV7-3 to TRBJ2-3; D gene ambiguous. This CDR3 has 13 amino acids. Germline V gene sequence: CDR1 SGHTA, CDR2 FQGTGA. V gave up 2 bases and J gave up 5 bases, with 8 bases separating them. The CDR3 here is CASSLWAIDTQYF. DNA for the CDR3: TGTGCCAGCAGCTTATGGGCGATAGATACGCAGTATTTT.

The chain links TRBV29-1 to TRBJ2-2, with 7 bases matching TRBD1. The CDR3 spans 14 residues. J gave up 5 bases and V 3 bases, and 6 bases lay outside the gene matches. Per the germline V gene, CDR1 is SQVTM and CDR2 is ANQGSEA. CDR3 protein: CSVEGTVRTGELFF. CDR3 nucleotides: TGCAGCGTTGAGGGGACAGTCCGTACCGGGGAGCTGTTTTTT.

The chain links TRBV5-6 to TRBJ2-5; D is unclear. Trimming removed 2 bases at V and 7 bases at J, with 15 bases between. CDR1 and CDR2 (germline): SGHDT, YYEEEE. The CDR3 is 14 amino acids. CDR3 sequence (DNA): TGTGCCAGCAGCTTTCAGGAATCCTCCAGGACCCAGTACTTC. Protein: CASSFQESSRTQYF.

The chain carries TRBV28 and TRBJ1-2, with TRBD1 identical over 8 bases. The CDR3 covers 15 residues. Germline V gives CDR1 MDHEN, CDR2 SYDVKM. Trimming took 2 bases from V and 4 from J; bases not matched to a gene: 6. CDR3 nucleotide sequence: TGTGCCAGCAGTTTAGGGGTCGGGACAGGCTATGGCTACACCTTC. It specifies CASSLGVGTGYGYTF.

The chain couples TRBV4-1 to TRBJ2-7; 9 bases agree with TRBD1. Germline V lookup: CDR1 MGHRA, CDR2 YSYEKL. This CDR3 is 16 amino acids long. V lost 1 base and J lost 3; bases outside the gene matches: 7. The CDR3 nucleotides are TGCGCCAGCAGCCAAGGGTCTCAGGACAGGGGCTACGAGCAGTACTTC. The encoded protein is CASSQGSQDRGYEQYF.

This sequence joins TRBV12-3 or TRBV12-4 and TRBJ2-1, with D possibly being TRBD1 or TRBD2 (5 bases each). V lost 3 bases and J 7 bases, leaving 13 bases between the germline ends. There are 14 residues in the CDR3. The CDR3 nucleotides read TGTGCCAGCAGTTTCGTGGGGGATGTAAATGAGCAGTTCTTC. Protein sequence: CASSFVGDVNEQFF.

CDR3 nucleotides: TGTGCCAGCAGTTTCAGCGGGGGCTACGAGCAGTACTTC. Protein product: CASSFSGGYEQYF. The V gene is TRBV27, the J gene TRBJ2-7; 8 bases agree with TRBD2. Germline-derived CDR1 and CDR2 are MNHEY and SMNVEV (reference sequence). Trimming took 3 bases from V and 3 from J; bases not matched to a gene: 1. The CDR3 is made up of 13 amino acids.

This chain uses TRBV6-1 with TRBJ1-6; D possibly corresponds to TRBD1 (5 bases). The CDR3 totals 16 residues. CDR1 is MNHNS, CDR2 SASEGT, per germline. With 2 bases removed from V and 7 bases from J, the gap between germline ends came to 15 bases. The CDR3 protein is CASSELPGAGNSPLHF. The CDR3, as DNA: TGTGCCAGCAGTGAACTCCCCGGGGCCGGGAATTCACCCCTCCACTTT.

This clonotype was observed once. Here the CDR3 DNA reads TGTGCCAGCAGCCTGGGGACACGGGCCTACGAGCAGTACTTC. It yields the protein CASSLGTRAYEQYF. V gene TRBV3-1 combines with J gene TRBJ2-7, with D tentatively TRBD1 (6 bases). CDR1 is LGHDT, CDR2 YNNKEL, per germline (reference sequence). V gave up 4 bases and J gave up 2 bases, with 12 bases separating them. This CDR3 contains 14 residues.

CDR3 loop: CASMGIYEQYF. The CDR3 bases are TGTGCCAGCATGGGGATCTACGAGCAGTACTTC. The chain combines TRBV28 with TRBJ2-7; D ambiguous. The CDR3 loop spans 11 amino acids. With 7 bases removed from V and 3 bases from J, the gap between germline ends came to 7 bases. Germline CDR1 MDHEN, CDR2 SYDVKM.

This chain joins TRBV20-1 and TRBJ1-4, with D maybe TRBD1 (5 bases). CDR3 length equals 14 residues. Trimming removed 0 bases from V and 7 bases from J, with 12 bases in between. Germline V CDR1 and CDR2: DFQATT, SNEGSKA (reference sequence). CDR3 amino acids: CSARDNQGAEKLFF. DNA of the CDR3: TGCAGTGCTAGAGATAATCAAGGGGCTGAAAAACTGTTTTTT.

This sequence joins TRBV20-1 and TRBJ1-5, with D tentatively TRBD1 (5 bases). V lost 3 bases to trimming and J lost 0 bases, with 12 bases between them. The CDR3 consists of 15 residues. Looked up from germline, CDR1 is DFQATT and CDR2 is SNEGSKA (reference sequence). DNA for the CDR3: TGCAGTGCTAGCCGAGGGGTATCTAGCAATCAGCCCCAGCATTTT. Its translation: CSASRGVSSNQPQHF.

The CDR3 DNA follows: TGTGCCAGCAGCTTAAGGCAGGGGCATAATTCACCCCTCCACTTT. Translation gives CASSLRQGHNSPLHF. This chain joins TRBV7-3 and TRBJ1-6; weak D call: TRBD1 (6 bases). CDR3 length: 15 residues. Germline values: CDR1 SGHTA, CDR2 FQGTGA. V lost 1 base and J lost 5, with 9 bases in between.

This clonotype was detected only a few times. An end of the junction differs from the germline gene, which may be a read error. In DNA, the CDR3 is TGTGCCAGCAGTTTAATAGCGGGGGGGCGTGAGACCCAGTACTTC. Encoded protein: CASSLIAGGRETQYF. The rearrangement uses TRBV7-3 and TRBJ2-5; 11 bases match TRBD2. This CDR3 spans 15 amino acids. Looked up from germline, CDR1 is SGHTA and CDR2 is FQGTGA.

The chain uses TRBV5-1 and TRBJ1-4, with 12 bases fitting TRBD1. In germline, CDR1 is SGHRS, CDR2 YFSETQ. V trimming: 0 bases; J trimming: 10 bases; junction bases outside the gene matches: 4. The CDR3 runs to 15 residues. This chain's CDR3 is CASSLGPGQGAKLFF. CDR3 sequence (DNA): TGCGCCAGCAGCTTGGGTCCGGGACAGGGGGCAAAACTGTTTTTT.

The V and J genes are TRBV19 and TRBJ2-2; D may correspond to TRBD1 or TRBD2 (5 bases each). The CDR3 runs to 15 residues. Germline V gives CDR1 LNHDA, CDR2 SQIVND (reference sequence). With 7 bases removed from V and 0 bases from J, the gap between germline ends came to 12 bases. The CDR3 is CASNPGTANTGELFF. CDR3 coding DNA: TGTGCCAGTAATCCCGGGACGGCGAACACCGGGGAGCTGTTTTTT.

The table lists this clonotype with a count of one. The chain has TRBV29-1 and TRBJ1-1; 7 bases map to TRBD1. With 6 bases clipped from V and 1 base from J, the junction kept 8 bases outside the gene matches. Germline loops: CDR1 SQVTM, CDR2 ANQGSEA. This CDR3 contains 14 residues. CDR3 bases: TGCAGCGTCCCAGGGGGGGCGCAGAACACTGAAGCTTTCTTT. Encoded protein: CSVPGGAQNTEAFF.

V usage is TRBV6-6 and J usage is TRBJ2-1; 8 nucleotides agree with TRBD2. The CDR3 has 14 residues. The trim removed 6 bases at V and 7 bases at J, leaving 8 bases unmatched. Germline CDR1 MNHNY, CDR2 SVGAGI (reference sequence). This chain's CDR3 is CASRISGVMNEQFF. CDR3 sequence (DNA): TGTGCCAGCAGAATTAGCGGGGTAATGAATGAGCAGTTCTTC.

The V call is TRBV10-2, the J call TRBJ2-1; D ambiguous. Germline lookup yields CDR1 WSHSY and CDR2 SAAADI. V was cut by 2 bases and J by 6 bases, with 2 bases left in between. This CDR3 is 11 amino acids long. This CDR3 reads CASSEINEQFF. In DNA form, the CDR3 reads TGCGCCAGCAGTGAGATCAATGAGCAGTTCTTC.

This chain uses TRBV3-1 with TRBJ1-1; D remains unclear. CDR1 is LGHDT, CDR2 YNNKEL, per germline (reference sequence). The CDR3 sequence is 14 residues long. Trimming removed 1 base at V and 5 bases at J, with 11 bases between. CDR3 nucleotide sequence: TGTGCCAGCAGCCAAGCCGGATTCGGGACTGAAGCTTTCTTT. This gives the protein CASSQAGFGTEAFF.

This clonotype was recorded a few times. The chain uses TRBV6-1 and TRBJ2-7, with D perhaps TRBD1 (6 bases). Trimming cost V 4 bases and J 4 bases, with 8 bases left between them. The CDR3 is made up of 12 amino acids. Germline lookup yields CDR1 MNHNS and CDR2 SASEGT. CDR3 region: CASSAQGYEQYF. Written as DNA, the CDR3 is TGTGCCAGCAGTGCACAGGGTTACGAGCAGTACTTC.

The chain has TRBV19 and TRBJ1-5; tentatively, D is TRBD1 (5 bases). Trimming took off 6 bases at V and 2 bases at J, with 8 bases between the two ends. This CDR3 region has 13 residues. CDR1 is LNHDA, CDR2 SQIVND, per germline (reference sequence). The CDR3 loop reads CASRAQGNQPQHF. DNA for the CDR3: TGTGCCAGTAGAGCACAGGGCAATCAGCCCCAGCATTTT.

The CDR3 DNA reads TGTGCCAGCAGTTCCCTGGCTAGCGGGGTAAACTACGAGCAGTACTTC. This encodes CASSSLASGVNYEQYF. The V call is TRBV6-5, the J call TRBJ2-7, with 9 positions matching TRBD2. V shed 4 bases and J 3 bases; nucleotides not matched to a gene: 10. Germline-derived CDR1 and CDR2 are MNHEY and SVGAGI. This CDR3 region has 16 residues.

The rearrangement uses TRBV19 and TRBJ1-2; no reliable D call. Germline values: CDR1 LNHDA, CDR2 SQIVND (reference sequence). The germline V and J ends were trimmed by 10 bases and 2 bases, with 11 bases remaining between them. CDR3 length: 12 amino acids. As DNA, the CDR3 is TGTGCCACCGGCATTCGAAACTATGGCTACACCTTC. Translating gives CATGIRNYGYTF.

This chain links TRBV27 with TRBJ2-2; 8 nucleotides line up with TRBD1. Germline CDR1 reads MNHEY; CDR2 reads SMNVEV (reference sequence). With V trimmed by 3 bases and J by 4 bases, 4 bases remained unmatched. There are 15 residues in the CDR3. The chain's CDR3 is CASSFQGAPTGELFF. The CDR3 nucleotides are TGTGCCAGCAGTTTCCAGGGGGCGCCCACCGGGGAGCTGTTTTTT.